This entry describes one T cell receptor (beta chain). This specimen comes from a study of blood T cell repertoires in COVID-19. Clones were sequenced by immunoSEQ multiplex PCR, and TCRdb holds only the in-frame ones, with some missing. The repertoire includes about 110,000 clones, about 90% of them detected once, and less than 1.5% sits in the top ten. V was trimmed by 5 bases and J by 4 bases, leaving 12 bases between them. The CDR3 consists of 13 residues. Germline assignment: CDR1 SGHNT and CDR2 YENEEA. This chain uses TRBV11-3 with TRBJ2-7; tentative D call: TRBD1 (5 bases). The sequence was collected from a human donor in a cohort sampled during active COVID-19. What was sequenced was peripheral blood. The CDR3 sequence: CASSAYRIYEQYF. CDR3 coding DNA: TGTGCCAGCAGCGCCTACAGGATTTACGAGCAGTACTTC. Using reference TRBV11-3 and TRBJ2-7 for the parts outside the CDR3, the full variable domain is EAGVVQSPRYKIIEKKQPVAFWCNPISGHNTLYWYLQNLGQGPELLIRYENEEAVDDSQLPKDRFSAERLKGVDSTLKIQPAELGDSAVYLCASSAYRIYEQYFGPGTRLTVT.